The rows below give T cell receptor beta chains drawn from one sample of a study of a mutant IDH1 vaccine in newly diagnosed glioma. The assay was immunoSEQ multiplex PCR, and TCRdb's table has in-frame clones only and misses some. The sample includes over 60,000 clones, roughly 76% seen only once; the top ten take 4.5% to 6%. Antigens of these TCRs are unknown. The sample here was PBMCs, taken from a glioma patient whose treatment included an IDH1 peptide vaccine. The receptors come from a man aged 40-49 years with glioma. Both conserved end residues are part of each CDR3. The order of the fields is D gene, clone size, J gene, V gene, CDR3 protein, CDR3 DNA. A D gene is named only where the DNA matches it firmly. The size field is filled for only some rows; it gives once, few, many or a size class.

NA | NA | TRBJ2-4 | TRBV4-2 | CASGPGPGSLAKNIQYF | TGTGCCAGCGGTCCGGGCCCGGGGTCTCTAGCCAAAAACATTCAGTACTTC
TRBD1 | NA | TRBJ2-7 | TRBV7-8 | CASSSHRGSEQYF | TGTGCCAGCAGCTCACACAGGGGTAGCGAGCAGTACTTC
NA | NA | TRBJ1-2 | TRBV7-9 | CASKGEDYGYTF | TGTGCCAGCAAGGGGGAAGACTATGGCTACACCTTC
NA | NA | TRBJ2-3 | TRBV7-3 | CASSLTVTPGRRTDTQYF | TGTGCCAGCAGCTTAACGGTAACCCCCGGGAGACGCACAGATACGCAGTATTTT
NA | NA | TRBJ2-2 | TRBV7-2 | CASSLRATGELFF | TGTGCCAGCAGCTTAAGGGCCACCGGGGAGCTGTTTTTT
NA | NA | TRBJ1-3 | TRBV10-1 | CASSVTISGNTIYF | TGCGCCAGCAGCGTGACCATCTCTGGAAACACCATATATTTT
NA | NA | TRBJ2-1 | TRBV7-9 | CASSLVLGSYNEQFF | TGTGCCAGCAGCTTAGTTCTGGGAAGCTACAATGAGCAGTTCTTC
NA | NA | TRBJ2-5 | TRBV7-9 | CASSFQGTGETQYF | TGTGCCAGCAGCTTTCAGGGGACGGGGGAGACCCAGTACTTC
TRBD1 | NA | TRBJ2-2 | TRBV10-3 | CAISSGTGSNTGELFF | TGTGCCATCAGTTCCGGGACAGGCTCGAACACCGGGGAGCTGTTTTTT
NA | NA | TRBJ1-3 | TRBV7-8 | CASSPARARSGNTIYF | TGTGCCAGCAGCCCCGCGAGGGCCAGGTCTGGAAACACCATATATTTT
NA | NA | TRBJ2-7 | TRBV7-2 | CASSLAGAGREQYF | TGTGCCAGCAGCTTAGCAGGGGCCGGACGCGAGCAGTACTTC
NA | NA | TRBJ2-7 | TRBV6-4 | CASSDSRNEQYF | TGTGCCAGCAGTGACTCGCGGAACGAGCAGTACTTC
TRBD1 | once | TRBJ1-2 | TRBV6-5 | CASRSPQGYYGYTF | TGTGCCAGCAGATCACCACAGGGGTACTATGGCTACACCTTC
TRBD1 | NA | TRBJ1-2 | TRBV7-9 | CASSLIPGQGNGYTF | TGTGCCAGCAGCTTGATACCGGGACAGGGAAATGGCTACACCTTC
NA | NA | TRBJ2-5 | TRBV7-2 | CASSPNLAAQETQYF | TGTGCCAGCAGCCCGAATCTAGCTGCACAAGAGACCCAGTACTTC
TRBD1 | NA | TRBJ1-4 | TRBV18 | CASSRDRGRGLFF | TGTGCCAGCTCACGAGACAGGGGACGAGGACTGTTTTTT
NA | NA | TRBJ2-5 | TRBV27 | CASSHTGLETQYF | TGTGCCAGCAGTCACACCGGGCTAGAGACCCAGTACTTC
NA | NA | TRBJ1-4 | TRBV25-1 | CASSMRARVEKLFF | TGTGCCAGCTCAATGAGAGCCAGGGTTGAAAAACTGTTTTTT
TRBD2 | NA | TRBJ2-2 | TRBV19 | CASSISLAGYAGELFF | TGTGCCAGTAGTATCTCGTTAGCGGGGTACGCCGGGGAGCTGTTTTTT
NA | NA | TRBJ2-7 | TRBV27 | CARDISPGTEQYF | TGTGCCAGAGACATCTCGCCAGGGACCGAGCAGTACTTC
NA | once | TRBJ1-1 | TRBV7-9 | CASSLDWILAAAPNTEAFF | TGTGCCAGCAGCTTAGATTGGATCCTAGCAGCCGCACCGAACACTGAAGCTTTCTTT
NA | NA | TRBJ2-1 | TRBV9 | CASSAAGSEQFF | TGTGCCAGCAGCGCCGCCGGGAGTGAGCAGTTCTTC
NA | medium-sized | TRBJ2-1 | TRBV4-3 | CASSQDRSPSYNEQFF | TGCGCCAGCAGCCAAGATCGGAGCCCTTCCTACAATGAGCAGTTCTTC
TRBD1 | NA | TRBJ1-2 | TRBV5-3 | CARSLFGSLGGRGYTF | TGTGCCAGAAGCTTGTTCGGGTCTCTAGGGGGCAGAGGCTACACCTTC